This T cell receptor (beta chain) was observed in a study of Graves' ophthalmopathy and Graves' hyperthyroidism. This clonotype was observed many times. Its specificity is unknown. Scientists amplified the TCR beta CDR3 regions from RNA transcripts. Scientists carried out first-round RT-PCR using HTBI primers and then a second-round multiplex PCR. TCRdb analysed the multiplex PCR reads with MiXCR anew, one entry per CDR3 protein. This sample has roughly 410,000 distinct CDR3 sequences, with 15% found just once. Germline CDR1 and CDR2: PRHDT and FYEKMQ (reference sequence). The length of the CDR3 is 15 residues. The V gene end was trimmed by 6 bases and the J gene end by 1 base; junction bases not matched to a gene: 7. Whole-study findings and limits: Built on 13 signatures, a model told ophthalmopathy apart from stable hyperthyroidism with over 85% sensitivity and less than 82% specificity.

Hyperthyroidism was classified as stable if no ophthalmopathy occurred within 18 months of follow-up. Reliance was placed on clinical symptoms, serum thyroxine, TRAb, thyroid ultrasound and orbital computed tomography for diagnosis. It was from roughly 10 ml of fresh peripheral blood that the PBMCs came. The sequencing sample was made of peripheral blood. The sequence derives from a woman in her late teens or twenties with stable Graves' hyperthyroidism. The rearrangement uses TRBV13 and TRBJ2-7; 9 bases are shared with TRBD1. CDR3 amino acids: CASRTAGTGSYEQYF. The CDR3 DNA is TGTGCCAGCAGAACGGCGGGGACAGGGTCCTACGAGCAGTACTTC. The complete variable domain, with remaining parts taken from reference TRBV13 and TRBJ2-7, reads AAGVIQSPRHLIKEKRETATLKCYPIPRHDTVYWYQQGPGQDPQFLISFYEKMQSDKGSIPDRFSAQQFSDYHSELNMSSLELGDSALYFCASRTAGTGSYEQYFGPGTRLTVT.